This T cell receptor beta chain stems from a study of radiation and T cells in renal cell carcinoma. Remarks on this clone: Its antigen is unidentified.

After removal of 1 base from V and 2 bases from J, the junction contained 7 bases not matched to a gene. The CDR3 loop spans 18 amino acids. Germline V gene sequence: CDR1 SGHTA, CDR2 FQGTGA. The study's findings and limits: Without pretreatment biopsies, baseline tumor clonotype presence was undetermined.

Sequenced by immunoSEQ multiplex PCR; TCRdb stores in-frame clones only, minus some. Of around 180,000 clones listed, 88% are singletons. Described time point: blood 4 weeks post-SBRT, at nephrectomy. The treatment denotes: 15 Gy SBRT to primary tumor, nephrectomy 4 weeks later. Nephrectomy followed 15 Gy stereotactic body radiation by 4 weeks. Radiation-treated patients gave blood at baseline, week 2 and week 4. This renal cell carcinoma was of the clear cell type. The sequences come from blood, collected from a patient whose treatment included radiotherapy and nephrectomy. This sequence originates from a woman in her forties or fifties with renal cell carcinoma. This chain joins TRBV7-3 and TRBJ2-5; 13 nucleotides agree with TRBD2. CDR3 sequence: CASSLIGTSGGVQETQYF. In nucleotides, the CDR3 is TGTGCCAGCAGCTTAATCGGAACTAGCGGGGGGGTACAAGAGACCCAGTACTTC.